This T cell receptor (beta chain) is drawn from a study of shared clonotypes between healthy human individuals. About the research overall: Plates per donor: three CD4 naive, three CD4 memory, two CD8 naive, one CD8 memory.

Only in-frame clones appear in the TCRdb table, and some are missing; sequencing was by immunoSEQ multiplex PCR. Among millions of clones listed, 95% were seen once. Points from the study as a whole: A generally larger estimated richness was seen in naive subsets than in memory subsets.

The V segment lost 0 bases and the J segment 4 bases; nucleotides outside the gene matches: 2. This CDR3 has 15 residues. Looked up from germline, CDR1 is SGHRS and CDR2 is YFSETQ. Those who donated were healthy HIV-negative adults, with no recent acute infections or vaccinations reported. Into CD45RA+ naive and CD45RA-negative memory subsets, the CD4+ cells were split. For this clone: Its cognate antigen is unknown.

This receptor was identified in a man between 18 and 35 years old in good health. The sample comprised naive CD4+ T cells sorted from blood. Subset here: CD45RA+ positively selected. The chain uses TRBV5-1 and TRBJ2-1; TRBD2 agrees at 9 bases. The CDR3 DNA reads as TGCGCCAGCAGCTTGGATAGCGGGGGTTACAATGAGCAGTTCTTC. Amino acids: CASSLDSGGYNEQFF.